This T cell receptor beta chain comes out of a study of neurological immune-mediated disorders. Overall study results and limits: In HTLV-1-associated myelopathy, TCR clonal expansion was greatest, whereas multiple sclerosis had the least, falling below healthy controls.

Synthesis of cDNA used 5'RACE (with 10-nucleotide random UMIs). Each CDR3 protein is one row after TCRdb ran MiXCR on the 5' RACE reads. The sample has some 30,000 distinct CDR3 sequences, roughly 20% seen once. The group of healthy controls was made up of people who were blood bank volunteers in Maryland, USA. The sample holds many counts of this clonotype. Its target is not known. The origin of this receptor is a woman aged 55-70 years in good health. The sample taken for sequencing was PBMCs.

CDR3 nucleotide sequence: TGTGCCAGCAGTCCCCGGACCGGGCATTCACCCCTCCACTTT. This encodes CASSPRTGHSPLHF. The chain recombines TRBV12-3 or TRBV12-4 with TRBJ1-6; D not certain. The CDR3 sequence is 14 residues long. V dropped 5 bases and J dropped 8 bases, with 13 bases sitting between them.